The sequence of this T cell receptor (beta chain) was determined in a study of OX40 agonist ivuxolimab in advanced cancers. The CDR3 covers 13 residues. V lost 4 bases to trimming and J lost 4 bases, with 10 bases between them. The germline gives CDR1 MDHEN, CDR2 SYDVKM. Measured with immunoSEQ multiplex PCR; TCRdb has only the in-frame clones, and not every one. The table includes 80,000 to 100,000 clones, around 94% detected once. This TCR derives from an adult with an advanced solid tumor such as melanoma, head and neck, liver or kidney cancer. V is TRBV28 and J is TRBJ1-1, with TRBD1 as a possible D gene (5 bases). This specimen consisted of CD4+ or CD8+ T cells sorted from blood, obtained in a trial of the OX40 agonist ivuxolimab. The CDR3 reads CASSSRGRTEAFF. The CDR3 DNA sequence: TGTGCCAGCAGTTCTCGGGGCCGCACTGAAGCTTTCTTT.